Listed below are T cell receptor beta chains from one sample, sequenced in a study of cytomegalovirus exposure and HLA in healthy donors. Produced via immunoSEQ multiplex PCR; TCRdb's table is partial and in-frame only. The sample lists more than 95,000 clones; 65% to 85% were seen once. The sequenced sample consisted of PBMCs. The receptors were gathered from a man aged 18 to 35 in good health and CMV-seropositive. CDR3s include the opening cysteine and the closing phenylalanine or tryptophan. Fields, in order: D gene, V gene, J gene, clone size, CDR3 DNA, CDR3 protein. The D gene is left open where the match is weak. Not all rows give a size; the values are once, few, many and, for expanded clones, a class.

>NA|TRBV9|TRBJ2-7|NA
TGTGCCAGCAGCGTAGCTACCGGGTCTGAGGAGCAGTACTTC
CASSVATGSEEQYF
>NA|TRBV9|TRBJ2-1|NA
TGTGCCAGCAGCGTAGGGGACACTTACAATGAGCAGTTCTTC
CASSVGDTYNEQFF
>NA|TRBV10-3|TRBJ2-2|NA
TGTGCCATCAGCGACTCGGCCAGGGGCACCGGGGAGCTGTTTTTT
CAISDSARGTGELFF
>NA|TRBV30|TRBJ2-2|NA
TGTGCCTGGAGAAGGGGCGGTACTGACACCGGGGAGCTGTTTTTT
CAWRRGGTDTGELFF
>NA|TRBV6-6|TRBJ2-1|NA
TGTGCCAGCAGTTACTCGCGTGATTGGGCGAAGCAGTTCTTC
CASSYSRDWAKQFF
>TRBD1|TRBV30|TRBJ2-2|NA
TGTGCCTGGGACAGGGGGGACACCGGGGAGCTGTTTTTT
CAWDRGDTGELFF
>TRBD1|TRBV6-5|TRBJ1-5|NA
TGTGCCTCGACCGGACAGGCAGATCAGCCCCAGCATTTT
CASTGQADQPQHF
>NA|TRBV9|TRBJ2-3|once
TGTGCCAGCGGGAGGGCAGGGGCCGGCACAGATACGCAGTATTTT
CASGRAGAGTDTQYF
>TRBD1|TRBV10-3|TRBJ2-7|NA
TGTGCCATCAGTGAGCCCACAGGGGTCGTTTACGAGCAGTACTTC
CAISEPTGVVYEQYF
>NA|TRBV19|TRBJ2-2|once
TGTGCCAGTAGTATTATGGGGGGAAGGACCGGGGAGCTGTTTTTT
CASSIMGGRTGELFF
>TRBD1|TRBV27|TRBJ1-1|NA
TGTGCCAGCAGTGAGGGGGACAGGGTTAGCACTGAAGCTTTCTTT
CASSEGDRVSTEAFF
>NA|TRBV4-3|TRBJ2-1|NA
TGCGCCAGCAGCCAAGACCAGTACAATGAGCAGTTCTTC
CASSQDQYNEQFF
>TRBD1|TRBV7-2|TRBJ1-5|NA
TGTGCCAGCAGCTTAAGGCGACAGGGACACAATCAGCCCCAGCATTTT
CASSLRRQGHNQPQHF
>NA|TRBV27|TRBJ1-2|NA
TGTGCCAGCAGTTTAGTCCCCCCCGGCGGCTATGGCTACACCTTC
CASSLVPPGGYGYTF
>NA|TRBV10-3|TRBJ2-6|NA
TGTGCCATCAGTGGGGGGGTCTCTGGGGCCAACGTCCTGACTTTC
CAISGGVSGANVLTF
>TRBD2|TRBV10-3|TRBJ2-7|NA
TGTGCCATCAGACCGGGACTAGCGGGAGAGGAGCAGTACTTC
CAIRPGLAGEEQYF
>TRBD1|TRBV27|TRBJ1-2|NA
TGTGCCACAGGGACAGGGAACTATGGCTACACCTTC
CATGTGNYGYTF
>TRBD2|TRBV9|TRBJ2-3|few
TGTGCCAGCAGCGTAGACGCGGGAGGGACAGTGGGGGTGCACGGAGATACGCAGTATTTT
CASSVDAGGTVGVHGDTQYF
>TRBD2|TRBV10-1|TRBJ2-1|NA
TGCGCCAGCAGTAGATTTAGCGGGAGTGGCGCCTACAATGAGCAGTTCTTC
CASSRFSGSGAYNEQFF
>NA|TRBV6-4|TRBJ1-6|NA
TGTGCCAGCAGAGTCGACAGCTCCTATAATTCACCCCTCCACTTT
CASRVDSSYNSPLHF
>NA|TRBV27|TRBJ1-4|NA
TGTGCCAGCAGTTTCCTGGGCTCGACTAATGAAAAACTGTTTTTT
CASSFLGSTNEKLFF
>TRBD1|TRBV7-6|TRBJ2-2|NA
TGTGCCAGCAGCGAGAATCAGGGGGCCGGGGAGCTGTTTTTT
CASSENQGAGELFF
>TRBD2|TRBV7-2|TRBJ2-1|NA
TGTGCCAGCAGCCTATTGGGACTAGCGGGGGGGAACTCCTACAATGAGCAGTTCTTC
CASSLLGLAGGNSYNEQFF
>TRBD1|TRBV6-6|TRBJ1-2|NA
TGTGCCAGCACCTCCTGGGACAGGGAGAACTATGGCTACACCTTC
CASTSWDRENYGYTF
>NA|TRBV7-9|TRBJ2-5|NA
TGTGCCAGCAGCTTAGAGGGAGTGACGGCCCAGTACTTC
CASSLEGVTAQYF
>NA|TRBV10-3|TRBJ2-3|NA
TGTGCCATCCAGCCGGGGATGGCAGATACGCAGTATTTT
CAIQPGMADTQYF
>TRBD1|TRBV7-2|TRBJ1-5|once
TGTGCCAGCAGCCGACAGGGACGTCAGCCCCAGCATTTT
CASSRQGRQPQHF
>NA|TRBV5-1|TRBJ1-1|NA
TGCGCCAGCAGTTTCGGGGAGCGCACTGAAGCTTTCTTT
CASSFGERTEAFF
>NA|TRBV7-2|TRBJ1-1|once
TGTGCCAGCAGCTTAGAGGACTTGGGGAACACTGAAGCTTTCTTT
CASSLEDLGNTEAFF
>TRBD1|TRBV27|TRBJ1-2|NA
TGTGCCAGCGCCGGACAGGGAGGCTTTGGCTACACCTTC
CASAGQGGFGYTF
>TRBD2|TRBV12-5|TRBJ2-1|NA
TGTGCTAGTGGTTTGAGTGGTAGCGGGGGGGCAGACTACAATGAGCAGTTCTTC
CASGLSGSGGADYNEQFF
>NA|TRBV6-1|TRBJ2-7|NA
TGTGCCAGCAGCGGGACAGACGGGAGACCCTACGAGCAGTACTTC
CASSGTDGRPYEQYF
>TRBD1|TRBV7-9|TRBJ1-1|NA
TGTGCCAGCAGCCTACGACAATCAGGGGGCCGCACTGAAGCTTTCTTT
CASSLRQSGGRTEAFF
>TRBD1|TRBV11-3|TRBJ1-1|NA
TGTGCCAGCAGCAGTCGGGGCAGGGGGCGATCGGGGTCGGAAGCTATATTCTTT
CASSSRGRGRSGSEAIFF
>NA|TRBV5-5|TRBJ2-2|NA
TGTGCCAGCAGCTTGGGTTTGGTACAGGATTACACCGGGGAGCTGTTTTTT
CASSLGLVQDYTGELFF
>NA|TRBV30|TRBJ2-1|NA
TGTGCCTGGAGGGGTGGGTGGACAGACTACAATGAGCAGTTCTTC
CAWRGGWTDYNEQFF
>TRBD1|TRBV6-5|TRBJ2-6|NA
TGTGCCACCCGCGGGACAGGGGTCAACGTCCTGACTTTC
CATRGTGVNVLTF